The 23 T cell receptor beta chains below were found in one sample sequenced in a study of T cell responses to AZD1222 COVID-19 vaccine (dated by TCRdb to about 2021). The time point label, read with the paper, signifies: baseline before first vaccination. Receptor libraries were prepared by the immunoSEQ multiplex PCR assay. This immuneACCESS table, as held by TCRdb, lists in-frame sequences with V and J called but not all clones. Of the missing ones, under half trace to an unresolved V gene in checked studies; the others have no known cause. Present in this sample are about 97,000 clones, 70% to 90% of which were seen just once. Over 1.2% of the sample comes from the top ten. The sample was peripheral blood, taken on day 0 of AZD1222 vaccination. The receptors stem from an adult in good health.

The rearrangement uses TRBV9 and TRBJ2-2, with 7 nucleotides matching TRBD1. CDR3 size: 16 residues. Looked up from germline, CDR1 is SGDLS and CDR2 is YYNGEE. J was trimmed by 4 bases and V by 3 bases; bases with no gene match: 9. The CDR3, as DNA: TGTGCCAGCAGCGCGCAAGGGGGCGCGGGCACCGGGGAGCTGTTTTTT. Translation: CASSAQGGAGTGELFF. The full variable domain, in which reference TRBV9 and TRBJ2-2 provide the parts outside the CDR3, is DSGVTQTPKHLITATGQRVTLRCSPRSGDLSVYWYQQSLDQGLQFLIQYYNGEERAKGNILERFSAQQFPDLHSELNLSSLELGDSALYFCASSAQGGAGTGELFFGEGSRLTVL.

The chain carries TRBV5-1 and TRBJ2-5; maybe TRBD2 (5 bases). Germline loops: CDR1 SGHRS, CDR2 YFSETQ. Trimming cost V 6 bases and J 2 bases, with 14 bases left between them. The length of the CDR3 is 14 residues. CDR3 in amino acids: CASIEMGGQETQYF. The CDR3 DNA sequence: TGCGCCAGCATTGAGATGGGCGGGCAAGAGACCCAGTACTTC. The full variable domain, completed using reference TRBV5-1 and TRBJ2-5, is KAGVTQTPRYLIKTRGQQVTLSCSPISGHRSVSWYQQTPGQGLQFLFEYFSETQRNKGNFPGRFSGRQFSNSRSEMNVSTLELGDSALYLCASIEMGGQETQYFGPGTRLLVL.

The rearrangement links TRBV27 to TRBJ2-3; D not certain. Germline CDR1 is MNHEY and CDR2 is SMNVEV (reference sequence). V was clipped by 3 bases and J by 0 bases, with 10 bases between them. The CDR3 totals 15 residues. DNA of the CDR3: TGTGCCAGCAGTTTTCAATCTGCTAGCACAGATACGCAGTATTTT. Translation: CASSFQSASTDTQYF.

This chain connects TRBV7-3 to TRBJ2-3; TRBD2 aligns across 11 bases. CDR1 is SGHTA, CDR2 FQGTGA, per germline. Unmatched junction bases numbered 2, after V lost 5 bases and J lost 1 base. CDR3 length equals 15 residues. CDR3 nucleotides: TGTGCCAGCAGCCGACTAGCGGGACGCACAGATACGCAGTATTTT. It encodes CASSRLAGRTDTQYF.

The CDR3 DNA follows: TGCGCCAGCAGCCCGGACGGGAGCTCCTACAATGAGCAGTTCTTC. It codes for CASSPDGSSYNEQFF. The chain recombines TRBV5-1 with TRBJ2-1; a weak D match, TRBD2 (6 bases). CDR1 is SGHRS, CDR2 YFSETQ, per germline. Deletions cut 4 bases from V and 0 bases from J, with 11 bases between. The CDR3 is 15 residues long. Full variable domain (remainder filled in from reference TRBV5-1 and TRBJ2-1): KAGVTQTPRYLIKTRGQQVTLSCSPISGHRSVSWYQQTPGQGLQFLFEYFSETQRNKGNFPGRFSGRQFSNSRSEMNVSTLELGDSALYLCASSPDGSSYNEQFFGPGTRLTVL.

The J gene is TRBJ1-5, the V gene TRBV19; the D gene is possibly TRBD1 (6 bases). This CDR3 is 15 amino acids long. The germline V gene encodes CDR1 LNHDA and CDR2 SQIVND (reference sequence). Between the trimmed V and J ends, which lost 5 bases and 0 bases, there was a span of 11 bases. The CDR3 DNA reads TGTGCCAGTAGTCGACAGGCCTTTAGCAATCAGCCCCAGCATTTT. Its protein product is CASSRQAFSNQPQHF.

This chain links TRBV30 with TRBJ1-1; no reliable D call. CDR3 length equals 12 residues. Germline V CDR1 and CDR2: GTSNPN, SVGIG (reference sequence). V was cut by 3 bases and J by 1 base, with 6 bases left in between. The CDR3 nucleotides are TGTGCCTGGAGCCCGACGAACACTGAAGCTTTCTTT. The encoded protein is CAWSPTNTEAFF.

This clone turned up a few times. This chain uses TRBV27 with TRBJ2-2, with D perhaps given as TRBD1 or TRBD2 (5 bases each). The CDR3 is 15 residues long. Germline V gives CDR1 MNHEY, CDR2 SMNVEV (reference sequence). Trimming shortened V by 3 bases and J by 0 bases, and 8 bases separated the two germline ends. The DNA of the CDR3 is TGTGCCAGCAGTTTTGGGACCTCGAACACCGGGGAGCTGTTTTTT. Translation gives CASSFGTSNTGELFF.

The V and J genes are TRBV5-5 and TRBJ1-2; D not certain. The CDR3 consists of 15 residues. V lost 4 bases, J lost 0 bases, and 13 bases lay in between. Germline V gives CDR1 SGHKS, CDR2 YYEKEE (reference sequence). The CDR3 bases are TGTGCCAGCAGCGCGCCTTTATTGGCTAACTATGGCTACACCTTC. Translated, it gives CASSAPLLANYGYTF. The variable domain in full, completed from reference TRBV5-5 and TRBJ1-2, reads DAGVTQSPTHLIKTRGQQVTLRCSPISGHKSVSWYQQVLGQGPQFIFQYYEKEERGRGNFPDRFSARQFPNYSSELNVNALLLGDSALYLCASSAPLLANYGYTFGSGTRLTVV.

The CDR3, as DNA: TGTGCCAGCAGTGAGACAGGGCGGTTTACAGATACGCAGTATTTT. Amino acids: CASSETGRFTDTQYF. This chain joins TRBV6-6 and TRBJ2-3; 7 nucleotides agree with TRBD1. The CDR3 totals 15 residues. The germline V gene encodes CDR1 MNHNY and CDR2 SVGAGI (reference sequence). Unmatched junction bases numbered 8, after V lost 5 bases and J lost 3 bases.

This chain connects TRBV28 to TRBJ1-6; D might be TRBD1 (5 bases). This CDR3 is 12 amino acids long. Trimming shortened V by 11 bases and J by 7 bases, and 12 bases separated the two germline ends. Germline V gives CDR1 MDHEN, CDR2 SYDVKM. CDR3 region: CAGGAMNSPLHF. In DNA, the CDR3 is TGTGCCGGCGGGGCCATGAATTCACCCCTCCACTTT.

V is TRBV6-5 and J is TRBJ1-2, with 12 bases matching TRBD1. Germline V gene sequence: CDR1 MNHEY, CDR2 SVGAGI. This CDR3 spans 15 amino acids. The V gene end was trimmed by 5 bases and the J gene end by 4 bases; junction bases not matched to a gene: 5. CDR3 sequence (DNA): TGTGCCAGCAGTATCGGGACAGGGGGCGGCTATGGCTACACCTTC. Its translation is CASSIGTGGGYGYTF.

The CDR3 DNA reads as TGTGCCAGCAGTGAAGGGTCAGGGGCGAATCAGCCCCAGCATTTT. Its protein is CASSEGSGANQPQHF. The V call is TRBV2, the J call TRBJ1-5; the D gene is possibly TRBD1 (6 bases). The V end lost 1 base, the J end lost 4 bases, and 11 bases lay between the germline ends. In germline, CDR1 is SNHLY, CDR2 FYNNEI. CDR3 length: 15 amino acids.

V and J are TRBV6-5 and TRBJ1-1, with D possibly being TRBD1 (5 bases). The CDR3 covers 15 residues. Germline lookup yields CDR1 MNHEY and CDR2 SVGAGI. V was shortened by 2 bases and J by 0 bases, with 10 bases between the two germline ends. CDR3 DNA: TGTGCCAGCAGTTACAGGCGGGACCTGAACACTGAAGCTTTCTTT. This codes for CASSYRRDLNTEAFF.

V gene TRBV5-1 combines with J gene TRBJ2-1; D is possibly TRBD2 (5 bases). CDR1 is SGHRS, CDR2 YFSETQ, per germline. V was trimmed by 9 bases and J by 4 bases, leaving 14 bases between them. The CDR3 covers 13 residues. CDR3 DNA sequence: TGCGCCACCGGGAAGGACCAGTACAATGAGCAGTTCTTC. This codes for CATGKDQYNEQFF.

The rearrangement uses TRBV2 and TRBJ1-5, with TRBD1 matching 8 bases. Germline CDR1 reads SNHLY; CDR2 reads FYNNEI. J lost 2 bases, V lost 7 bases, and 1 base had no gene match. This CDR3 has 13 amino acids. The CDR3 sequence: CASKQGGNQPQHF. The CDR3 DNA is TGTGCCAGCAAACAGGGGGGCAATCAGCCCCAGCATTTT.

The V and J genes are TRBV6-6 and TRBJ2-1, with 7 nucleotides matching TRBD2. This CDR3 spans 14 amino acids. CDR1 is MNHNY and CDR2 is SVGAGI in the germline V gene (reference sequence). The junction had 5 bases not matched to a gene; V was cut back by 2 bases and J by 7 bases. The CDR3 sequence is CASSYGRGWNEQFF. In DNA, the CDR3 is TGTGCCAGCAGTTACGGGAGGGGATGGAATGAGCAGTTCTTC.

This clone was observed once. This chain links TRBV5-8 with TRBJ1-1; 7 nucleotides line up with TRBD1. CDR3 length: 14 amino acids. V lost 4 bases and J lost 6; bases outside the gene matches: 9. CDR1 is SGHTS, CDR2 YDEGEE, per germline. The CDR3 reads CASSDRQGKSEAFF. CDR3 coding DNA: TGTGCCAGCAGCGACAGACAGGGTAAATCTGAAGCTTTCTTT.

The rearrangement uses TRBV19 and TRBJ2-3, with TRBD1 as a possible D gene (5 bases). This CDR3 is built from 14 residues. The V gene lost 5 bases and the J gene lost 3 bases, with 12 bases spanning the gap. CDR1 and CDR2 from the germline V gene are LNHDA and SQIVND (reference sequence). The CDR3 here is CASSPSRTTDTQYF. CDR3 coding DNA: TGTGCCAGTAGTCCGTCGCGGACAACAGATACGCAGTATTTT.

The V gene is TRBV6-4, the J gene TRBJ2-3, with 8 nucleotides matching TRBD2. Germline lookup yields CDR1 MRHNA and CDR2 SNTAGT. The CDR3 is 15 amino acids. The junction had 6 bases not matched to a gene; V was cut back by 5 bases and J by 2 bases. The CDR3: CASSHGGADTDTQYF. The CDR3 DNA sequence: TGTGCCAGCAGTCACGGGGGGGCTGACACAGATACGCAGTATTTT.

The CDR3 region has the DNA TGTGCCAGCAGTTTACTAGCGGGAGGTCGCGATACGCAGTATTTT. It yields the protein CASSLLAGGRDTQYF. This chain joins TRBV2 and TRBJ2-3; 12 bases match TRBD2. Germline CDR1 is SNHLY and CDR2 is FYNNEI. CDR3 length: 15 amino acids. V lost 5 bases to trimming and J lost 6 bases; unmatched junction nucleotides: 6.

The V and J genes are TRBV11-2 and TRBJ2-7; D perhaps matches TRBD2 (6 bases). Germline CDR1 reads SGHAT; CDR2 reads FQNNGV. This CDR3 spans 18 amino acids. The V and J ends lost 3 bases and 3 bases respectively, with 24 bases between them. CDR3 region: CASSLDAVGGVSGYEQYF. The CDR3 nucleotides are TGTGCCAGCAGCTTGGACGCGGTCGGGGGAGTTTCAGGCTACGAGCAGTACTTC.

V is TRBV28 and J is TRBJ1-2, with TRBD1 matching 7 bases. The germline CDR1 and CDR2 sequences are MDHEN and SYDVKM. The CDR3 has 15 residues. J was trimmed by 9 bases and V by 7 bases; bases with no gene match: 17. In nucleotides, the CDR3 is TGTGCCAGCAACCCTTCAGGGGGAAGATGGTTAAGCTACACCTTC. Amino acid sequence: CASNPSGGRWLSYTF.